The rows below give T cell receptor beta chains drawn from one sample of a study of T cell therapy after organ transplantation. Their cognate antigens are unknown. Assay used: immunoSEQ multiplex PCR; TCRdb lists only in-frame clones, some missing. The top ten hold under 45% of the sample, which has around 20,000 clones, 84% seen once. The source was CD8+ T cells from blood, collected after autologous CMV-specific T cell therapy. All receptors come from a human patient who had received a solid organ transplant and had CMV disease. Some of the T cells might come from the graft donor. Both conserved end residues are part of each CDR3. The order of the fields is clone size, V gene, D gene, J gene, CDR3 protein, CDR3 DNA. The D gene is left open where the match is weak. Rows may omit the clone size; those that give it use once, few, many or a size class.

clone_size: .; v_call: TRBV4-3; d_call: .; j_call: TRBJ2-2; cdr3_aa: CASSQSPTGELFF; cdr3_nt: TGCGCCAGCAGCCAGTCTCCCACCGGGGAGCTGTTTTTT
clone_size: .; v_call: TRBV12-1; d_call: .; j_call: TRBJ1-6; cdr3_aa: CASSPPGQGFSYNSPLHF; cdr3_nt: TGTGCCAGCAGCCCACCGGGACAGGGTTTCTCCTATAATTCACCCCTCCACTTT
clone_size: .; v_call: TRBV12-5; d_call: .; j_call: TRBJ2-2; cdr3_aa: CASGLVLTANTGELFF; cdr3_nt: TGTGCTAGTGGTTTGGTACTTACAGCGAACACCGGGGAGCTGTTTTTT
clone_size: .; v_call: TRBV6-5; d_call: TRBD2; j_call: TRBJ2-7; cdr3_aa: CASSYSGGIIYEQYF; cdr3_nt: TGTGCCAGCAGTTACTCGGGGGGGATTATCTACGAGCAGTACTTC
clone_size: .; v_call: TRBV6-1; d_call: TRBD1; j_call: TRBJ1-4; cdr3_aa: CASVDRAGEKLFF; cdr3_nt: TGTGCCAGCGTGGACAGGGCGGGGGAAAAACTGTTTTTT
clone_size: few; v_call: TRBV28; d_call: .; j_call: TRBJ2-1; cdr3_aa: CASMDSSSYNEQFF; cdr3_nt: TGTGCCAGCATGGACTCCAGCTCCTACAATGAGCAGTTCTTC
clone_size: .; v_call: TRBV7-9; d_call: .; j_call: TRBJ1-4; cdr3_aa: CASSLVGGDEKLFF; cdr3_nt: TGTGCCAGCAGCTTAGTCGGCGGTGATGAAAAACTGTTTTTT
clone_size: .; v_call: TRBV7-9; d_call: .; j_call: TRBJ1-3; cdr3_aa: CASSSRQLEGGNTIYF; cdr3_nt: TGTGCCAGCAGTTCCCGACAGCTAGAAGGTGGAAACACCATATATTTT
clone_size: .; v_call: TRBV7-6; d_call: TRBD1; j_call: TRBJ1-5; cdr3_aa: CASSQGGIQPQHF; cdr3_nt: TGTGCCAGCAGCCAGGGGGGGATTCAGCCCCAGCATTTT
clone_size: .; v_call: TRBV19; d_call: .; j_call: TRBJ1-6; cdr3_aa: CASSAWTADNSPLHF; cdr3_nt: TGTGCCAGTAGTGCCTGGACGGCAGATAATTCACCCCTCCACTTT
clone_size: .; v_call: TRBV9; d_call: .; j_call: TRBJ1-2; cdr3_aa: CASTRGENYGYTF; cdr3_nt: TGTGCCAGCACCCGGGGGGAGAACTATGGCTACACCTTC
clone_size: .; v_call: TRBV19; d_call: TRBD2; j_call: TRBJ2-3; cdr3_aa: CATRLIAGSTDTQYF; cdr3_nt: TGTGCCACCAGGTTAATAGCGGGGAGCACAGATACGCAGTATTTT
clone_size: few; v_call: TRBV5-6; d_call: .; j_call: TRBJ2-4; cdr3_aa: CASSYGTNGHIQYF; cdr3_nt: TGTGCCAGCAGCTACGGGACAAACGGGCACATTCAGTACTTC
clone_size: .; v_call: TRBV7-9; d_call: TRBD2; j_call: TRBJ2-1; cdr3_aa: CASSIAGGNNEQFF; cdr3_nt: TGTGCCAGCAGCATAGCGGGAGGGAACAATGAGCAGTTCTTC
clone_size: once; v_call: TRBV23-1; d_call: .; j_call: TRBJ1-6; cdr3_aa: CASSPLRGTYNSPLHF; cdr3_nt: TGCGCCAGCAGCCCCCTTCGGGGGACCTATAATTCACCCCTCCACTTT
clone_size: .; v_call: TRBV5-4; d_call: .; j_call: TRBJ1-1; cdr3_aa: CASSFSGVGGTEAFF; cdr3_nt: TGTGCCAGCAGCTTTTCCGGGGTGGGGGGCACTGAAGCTTTCTTT
clone_size: once; v_call: TRBV6-5; d_call: TRBD2; j_call: TRBJ2-1; cdr3_aa: CASQSGDWNEQFF; cdr3_nt: TGTGCCAGCCAAAGCGGGGATTGGAATGAGCAGTTCTTC
clone_size: .; v_call: TRBV28; d_call: TRBD2; j_call: TRBJ2-7; cdr3_aa: CASSSGGLAGVANYEQYF; cdr3_nt: TGTGCCAGCAGTTCCGGGGGACTAGCGGGGGTCGCAAACTACGAGCAGTACTTC
clone_size: .; v_call: TRBV28; d_call: .; j_call: TRBJ2-2; cdr3_aa: CASSLWTVTGELFF; cdr3_nt: TGTGCCAGCAGTTTGTGGACAGTTACCGGGGAGCTGTTTTTT
clone_size: .; v_call: TRBV11-2; d_call: .; j_call: TRBJ2-5; cdr3_aa: CASTTYGGQETQYF; cdr3_nt: TGTGCCAGCACCACCTATGGGGGTCAGGAGACCCAGTACTTC
clone_size: .; v_call: TRBV28; d_call: TRBD1; j_call: TRBJ1-2; cdr3_aa: CASSWTGGGYTF; cdr3_nt: TGTGCCAGCAGCTGGACAGGGGGGGGCTACACCTTC
clone_size: .; v_call: TRBV27; d_call: TRBD1; j_call: TRBJ1-1; cdr3_aa: CASRGGQARTEAFF; cdr3_nt: TGTGCCAGCAGAGGAGGACAGGCCCGGACTGAAGCTTTCTTT
clone_size: .; v_call: TRBV6-5; d_call: .; j_call: TRBJ2-7; cdr3_aa: CASGRGGDEQYF; cdr3_nt: TGTGCCAGCGGAAGGGGCGGCGACGAGCAGTACTTC
clone_size: .; v_call: TRBV7-2; d_call: .; j_call: TRBJ1-3; cdr3_aa: CASSLFVTGTGNTIYF; cdr3_nt: TGTGCCAGCAGCTTATTCGTAACTGGGACTGGAAACACCATATATTTT
clone_size: .; v_call: TRBV4-3; d_call: TRBD2; j_call: TRBJ2-1; cdr3_aa: CASSLIAGTYNEQFF; cdr3_nt: TGCGCCAGCAGCCTTATAGCGGGGACTTACAATGAGCAGTTCTTC
clone_size: .; v_call: TRBV15; d_call: .; j_call: TRBJ1-1; cdr3_aa: CATLGGVDTEAFF; cdr3_nt: TGTGCCACCCTCGGGGGTGTGGACACTGAAGCTTTCTTT
clone_size: .; v_call: TRBV6-5; d_call: TRBD1; j_call: TRBJ1-5; cdr3_aa: CASSYTTGVDQPQHF; cdr3_nt: TGTGCCAGCAGTTACACGACAGGGGTGGATCAGCCCCAGCATTTT
clone_size: .; v_call: TRBV28; d_call: .; j_call: TRBJ2-5; cdr3_aa: CASSLWWGYHQTQYF; cdr3_nt: TGTGCCAGCAGTTTATGGTGGGGCTACCACCAGACCCAGTACTTC
clone_size: .; v_call: TRBV7-2; d_call: .; j_call: TRBJ2-7; cdr3_aa: CASSPRGVDEQYF; cdr3_nt: TGTGCCAGCAGCCCCCGAGGAGTTGACGAGCAGTACTTC
clone_size: medium-sized; v_call: TRBV7-8; d_call: TRBD2; j_call: TRBJ2-3; cdr3_aa: CASSGTLAGQYF; cdr3_nt: TGTGCCAGCAGTGGAACGCTAGCGGGACAGTATTTT
clone_size: .; v_call: TRBV9; d_call: .; j_call: TRBJ2-7; cdr3_aa: CASSVAGREQYF; cdr3_nt: TGTGCCAGCAGCGTCGCCGGACGCGAGCAGTACTTC
clone_size: .; v_call: TRBV19; d_call: .; j_call: TRBJ1-1; cdr3_aa: CASSMFSGSTEAFF; cdr3_nt: TGTGCCAGTAGTATGTTTTCAGGGAGCACTGAAGCTTTCTTT
clone_size: .; v_call: TRBV7-9; d_call: .; j_call: TRBJ1-6; cdr3_aa: CASSPTSQGFYNSPLHF; cdr3_nt: TGTGCCAGCAGCCCCACATCCCAGGGATTCTATAATTCACCCCTCCACTTT
clone_size: once; v_call: TRBV7-2; d_call: .; j_call: TRBJ1-2; cdr3_aa: CASSTGFNYGYTF; cdr3_nt: TGTGCCAGCAGTACAGGGTTTAACTATGGCTACACCTTC
clone_size: .; v_call: TRBV7-6; d_call: TRBD2; j_call: TRBJ2-1; cdr3_aa: CASSWGGEQFF; cdr3_nt: TGTGCCAGCAGCTGGGGGGGGGAGCAGTTCTTC
clone_size: .; v_call: TRBV5-5; d_call: TRBD1; j_call: TRBJ1-2; cdr3_aa: CASSGTGVNYGYTF; cdr3_nt: TGTGCCAGCAGCGGGACAGGGGTAAACTATGGCTACACCTTC
clone_size: .; v_call: TRBV7-9; d_call: .; j_call: TRBJ2-7; cdr3_aa: CASSFSGENGEQYF; cdr3_nt: TGTGCCAGCAGTTTCTCTGGGGAAAACGGCGAGCAGTACTTC
clone_size: once; v_call: TRBV4-1; d_call: .; j_call: TRBJ2-3; cdr3_aa: CASGLETGPMEQYF; cdr3_nt: TGCGCCAGCGGGTTGGAGACAGGCCCAATGGAGCAGTATTTT
clone_size: .; v_call: TRBV27; d_call: TRBD1; j_call: TRBJ2-5; cdr3_aa: CASSGDRLQETQYF; cdr3_nt: TGTGCCAGCAGCGGGGACAGGCTTCAAGAGACCCAGTACTTC
clone_size: .; v_call: TRBV4-3; d_call: TRBD2; j_call: TRBJ2-3; cdr3_aa: CASSQDWATGGADTQYF; cdr3_nt: TGCGCCAGCAGCCAAGATTGGGCCACGGGGGGGGCAGATACGCAGTATTTT
clone_size: .; v_call: TRBV7-2; d_call: .; j_call: TRBJ2-7; cdr3_aa: CASTLAPGSPPSYEQYF; cdr3_nt: TGTGCCAGCACCCTAGCCCCGGGGAGTCCCCCCAGCTACGAGCAGTACTTC
clone_size: .; v_call: TRBV13; d_call: TRBD2; j_call: TRBJ2-7; cdr3_aa: CASSFAGGGDEQYF; cdr3_nt: TGTGCCAGCAGCTTCGCGGGAGGCGGCGACGAGCAGTACTTC
clone_size: .; v_call: TRBV13; d_call: TRBD2; j_call: TRBJ2-1; cdr3_aa: CASINAGVHNEQFF; cdr3_nt: TGTGCCAGCATTAATGCGGGAGTCCACAATGAGCAGTTCTTC
clone_size: .; v_call: TRBV4-3; d_call: .; j_call: TRBJ1-1; cdr3_aa: CASSQEYGNTEAFF; cdr3_nt: TGCGCCAGCAGCCAAGAGTACGGGAACACTGAAGCTTTCTTT
clone_size: .; v_call: TRBV5-1; d_call: .; j_call: TRBJ1-1; cdr3_aa: CASTLGGGMNTEAFF; cdr3_nt: TGCGCCAGCACCTTGGGCGGGGGCATGAACACTGAAGCTTTCTTT
clone_size: .; v_call: TRBV2; d_call: .; j_call: TRBJ1-5; cdr3_aa: CASSLVGNQPQHF; cdr3_nt: TGTGCCAGCAGTTTGGTGGGCAATCAGCCCCAGCATTTT
clone_size: .; v_call: TRBV7-6; d_call: TRBD2; j_call: TRBJ2-1; cdr3_aa: CASSLKAGAYNEQFF; cdr3_nt: TGTGCCAGCAGCTTAAAAGCGGGGGCCTACAATGAGCAGTTCTTC
clone_size: .; v_call: TRBV9; d_call: TRBD1; j_call: TRBJ1-2; cdr3_aa: CASSPSGTGQTYGYTF; cdr3_nt: TGTGCCAGCAGCCCTTCCGGGACAGGGCAAACCTATGGCTACACCTTC
clone_size: once; v_call: TRBV19; d_call: .; j_call: TRBJ1-1; cdr3_aa: CASSLDPSNTEAFF; cdr3_nt: TGTGCCAGTAGCCTTGACCCTAGCAACACTGAAGCTTTCTTT
clone_size: .; v_call: TRBV7-6; d_call: .; j_call: TRBJ1-1; cdr3_aa: CASGTGPTEAFF; cdr3_nt: TGTGCCAGCGGTACAGGGCCCACTGAAGCTTTCTTT
clone_size: .; v_call: TRBV4-1; d_call: TRBD2; j_call: TRBJ2-2; cdr3_aa: CASSKGTSGTTGELFF; cdr3_nt: TGCGCCAGCAGCAAAGGGACTAGCGGGACCACCGGGGAGCTGTTTTTT
clone_size: once; v_call: TRBV20-1; d_call: .; j_call: TRBJ1-2; cdr3_aa: CSATAPYGYTF; cdr3_nt: TGCAGTGCTACCGCGCCCTATGGCTACACCTTC
clone_size: .; v_call: TRBV21-1; d_call: .; j_call: TRBJ1-3; cdr3_aa: CASSNKKGAGNTIYF; cdr3_nt: TGTGCCAGCAGCAATAAGAAGGGAGCTGGAAACACCATATATTTT